This passage covers 26 T cell receptor beta chains from one sample sequenced in a study of CD8 T cells in ankylosing spondylitis. TCRdb analysed the 5' RACE reads with MiXCR anew, one entry per CDR3 protein. Here the sample spans under 300,000 distinct CDR3 sequences, approximately 12% being singletons. Sequencing used blood, either unsorted or a sorted T cell fraction (not recorded which). Receptors originate from a male donor with ankylosing spondylitis or in good health (not recorded which).

This clonotype has ten or more counts. The chain recombines TRBV5-1 with TRBJ2-3; maybe TRBD2 (6 bases). Trimming removed 0 bases from V and 5 bases from J, with 19 bases in between. Looked up from germline, CDR1 is SGHRS and CDR2 is YFSETQ. The length of the CDR3 is 17 residues. In nucleotides, the CDR3 is TGCGCCAGCAGCTTGGTATCGGGACTGAAGTCTAAAGATACGCAGTATTTT. This codes for CASSLVSGLKSKDTQYF.

This clonotype came up a few times. For the CDR3, the DNA is TGTGCCACCAGCAGAGACACGGTAACAACCATATATTTT. Translating it yields CATSRDTVTTIYF. The chain recombines TRBV15 with TRBJ1-3; D is undetermined. The CDR3 spans 13 residues. CDR1 LNHNV and CDR2 YYDKDF come from the germline V gene (reference sequence). Trimming stripped 0 bases from V and 10 bases from J, with 10 bases between.

About this clonotype: A much larger clone differs by one base, so this may be a read error. Here the CDR3 omits its conserved ending phenylalanine or tryptophan, so a read error is the likely source. This chain joins TRBV7-8 and TRBJ2-1, with TRBD2 as a possible D gene (6 bases). Trimming shortened V by 2 bases and J by 1 base, and 9 bases separated the two germline ends. The CDR3 has 15 amino acids. Per germline, CDR1 SGHVS and CDR2 FQNEAQ. In DNA, the CDR3 is TGTGCCAGCAGCTTAACGGGAGAATCCTACAATGAGCAGTTCCTC. This gives the protein CASSLTGESYNEQFL.

This clonotype was observed a few times. V usage is TRBV7-6 and J usage is TRBJ2-2; tentatively, D is TRBD1 or TRBD2 (5 bases each). This CDR3 region has 16 residues. V lost 6 bases and J lost 0, with 14 bases in between. Germline V lookup: CDR1 SGHVS, CDR2 FNYEAQ. CDR3 sequence: CASSRKGTANTGELFF. The CDR3 coding sequence is TGTGCCAGCAGTCGAAAGGGGACGGCGAACACCGGGGAGCTGTTTTTT.

In its sample, this clonotype was seen many times. The rearrangement uses TRBV5-1 and TRBJ2-6; D ambiguous. This CDR3 contains 12 residues. Germline V gene data show CDR1 as SGHRS and CDR2 as YFSETQ. The V and J ends lost 7 bases and 4 bases respectively, with 6 bases between them. CDR3 region: CASGLGANVLTF. CDR3 coding DNA: TGCGCCAGCGGGTTAGGGGCCAACGTCCTGACTTTC.

Turning to this clonotype: A much more abundant neighbour one base away suggests this may be a read error. This chain joins TRBV5-4 and TRBJ2-6; D remains ambiguous. There are 19 residues in the CDR3. The V end lost 1 base, the J end lost 0 bases, and 17 bases lay between the germline ends. The germline V gene has CDR1 SGHNT and CDR2 YYREEE (reference sequence). This CDR3 reads CASSLRSVSQLSGANVLTF. Written as DNA, the CDR3 is TGTGCCAGCAGCTTGAGAAGCGTCTCCCAACTCTCTGGGGCCAACGTCCTGACTTTC.

This clonotype was recorded many times. The J gene is TRBJ2-1, the V gene TRBV6-6; 7 nucleotides line up with TRBD2. The CDR3 totals 14 residues. V lost 11 bases, J lost 3 bases, and 10 bases stayed unmatched. The germline V gene encodes CDR1 MNHNY and CDR2 SVGAGI (reference sequence). The CDR3 DNA follows: TGTGCCGGGTCGAAGCGGGAAATCTACAATGAGCAGTTCTTC. This encodes CAGSKREIYNEQFF.

This clonotype came up many times. V is TRBV5-1 and J is TRBJ2-1, with D perhaps TRBD2 (6 bases). Trimming took 4 bases from V and 5 from J, leaving 13 bases between them. Germline CDR1 SGHRS, CDR2 YFSETQ. This CDR3 has 14 amino acids. The DNA of the CDR3 is TGCGCCAGCAGCCCCCGGGGGAAGAACAATGAGCAGTTCTTC. Residues: CASSPRGKNNEQFF.

This clonotype was seen at least ten times. The CDR3 sequence: CASSSGTGYEAFF. The CDR3 DNA is TGTGCCAGCAGCTCCGGGACAGGGTATGAAGCTTTCTTT. The rearrangement uses TRBV9 and TRBJ1-1; 9 bases fit TRBD1. The CDR3 spans 13 residues. Unmatched junction bases numbered 5, after V lost 4 bases and J lost 7 bases. CDR1 and CDR2 (germline): SGDLS, YYNGEE.

This chain links TRBV20-1 with TRBJ2-5; the D gene is possibly TRBD1 (5 bases). The germline V gene has CDR1 DFQATT and CDR2 SNEGSKA (reference sequence). V was pared by 6 bases and J by 4 bases, with 18 bases between. This CDR3 region has 14 residues. CDR3 sequence (DNA): TGCAGTGCAGGCCCCTCGACAGTTGCAGAGACCCAGTACTTC. Its translation is CSAGPSTVAETQYF.

The chain has TRBV7-6 and TRBJ2-1; perhaps TRBD1 as D (5 bases). Between the trimmed V and J ends, which lost 3 bases and 0 bases, there was a span of 9 bases. Germline CDR1 SGHVS, CDR2 FNYEAQ. The CDR3 runs 15 residues. The CDR3 DNA is TGTGCCAGCAGCTTTGACAGTAGCTCCTACAATGAGCAGTTCTTC. Its protein product is CASSFDSSSYNEQFF. The variable domain in full, completed from reference TRBV7-6 and TRBJ2-1, reads GAGVSQSPRYKVTKRGQDVALRCDPISGHVSLYWYRQALGQGPEFLTYFNYEAQQDKSGLPNDRFSAERPEGSISTLTIQRTEQRDSAMYRCASSFDSSSYNEQFFGPGTRLTVL.

This clonotype was recorded many times. The CDR3 nucleotides read TGTGCCAGCAGCCCCGCTGGACAGGGACACAATGAGCAGTTCTTC. Amino acids: CASSPAGQGHNEQFF. The chain carries TRBV5-8 and TRBJ2-1; 8 nucleotides align to TRBD1. V was pared by 4 bases and J by 5 bases, with 8 bases of the junction left unmatched. Germline V lookup: CDR1 SGHTS, CDR2 YDEGEE. CDR3 length equals 15 residues.

The sample holds many counts of this clonotype. The J gene is TRBJ2-5, the V gene TRBV2; 11 bases are a match to TRBD2. Germline trimming cut 5 bases from V and 8 bases from J; bases unmatched to any gene: 10. The CDR3 runs 15 residues. Per the germline V gene, CDR1 is SNHLY and CDR2 is FYNNEI. As DNA, the CDR3 is TGTGCCAGCAGTTCCCGGCTAGCGGGGGGCCAAACCCAGTACTTC. Translating it yields CASSSRLAGGQTQYF.

V gene TRBV11-1 combines with J gene TRBJ2-7, with D possibly being TRBD2 (6 bases). Germline V CDR1 and CDR2: SGHAT, FQDESV (reference sequence). The V gene lost 2 bases and the J gene lost 2 bases, with 22 bases spanning the gap. The CDR3 totals 18 residues. CDR3 protein: CASSLSRSVGTSTYEQYF. The CDR3 DNA sequence: TGTGCCAGCAGCTTAAGCCGTTCGGTGGGGACTTCTACCTACGAGCAGTACTTC. Variable domain in full (rest from reference TRBV11-1 and TRBJ2-7): EAEVAQSPRYKITEKSQAVAFWCDPISGHATLYWYRQILGQGPELLVQFQDESVVDDSQLPKDRFSAERLKGVDSTLKIQPAELGDSAMYLCASSLSRSVGTSTYEQYFGPGTRLTVT.

This sequence joins TRBV20-1 and TRBJ2-3, with TRBD2 matching 10 bases. V shed 1 base, J shed 0 bases, and the junction held 13 bases outside the gene matches. CDR1 is DFQATT, CDR2 SNEGSKA, per germline (reference sequence). The CDR3 extends over 19 amino acids. CDR3 DNA sequence: TGCAGTGCTAGAGTCATAGTAGCTAGCGGGGGCGCTAGCACAGATACGCAGTATTTT. This encodes CSARVIVASGGASTDTQYF.

This clonotype was counted many times. This chain uses TRBV29-1 with TRBJ2-1; D is perhaps TRBD2 (5 bases). CDR3 length: 13 amino acids. Trimming shortened V by 3 bases and J by 10 bases, and 16 bases separated the two germline ends. The germline gives CDR1 SQVTM, CDR2 ANQGSEA. The CDR3 is CSVDVTGMSEQFF. DNA of the CDR3: TGCAGCGTTGATGTAACCGGGATGAGCGAGCAGTTCTTC.

This clonotype was found many times. CDR3 in DNA: TGTGCCAGCAGTTTAGCGGGGGGGCACAACACAGATACGCAGTATTTT. Its translation: CASSLAGGHNTDTQYF. The V call is TRBV12-3 or TRBV12-4, the J call TRBJ2-3; D may be TRBD2 (7 bases). Trimming left V 0 bases short and J 2 bases short, with 12 bases between. This CDR3 region has 16 residues.

This clonotype occurred many times. The V call is TRBV4-1, the J call TRBJ2-1, with no clear D. Looked up from germline, CDR1 is MGHRA and CDR2 is YSYEKL. This CDR3 comprises 13 residues. V lost 1 base to trimming and J lost 7 bases, with 8 bases between them. The CDR3 sequence is CASSQGPSNEQFF. The CDR3 coding sequence is TGCGCCAGCAGCCAAGGGCCATCGAATGAGCAGTTCTTC.

There are many counts of this clonotype. CDR3 nucleotide sequence: TGCGCCAGCAGAATGATACTAGATCCCTACAATGAGCAGTTCTTC. Its protein product is CASRMILDPYNEQFF. The chain couples TRBV5-1 to TRBJ2-1; the D gene is possibly TRBD2 (5 bases). Trimming shortened V by 5 bases and J by 2 bases, and 14 bases separated the two germline ends. Germline V CDR1 and CDR2: SGHRS, YFSETQ. The CDR3 loop spans 15 amino acids.

The genes are TRBV7-9 and TRBJ1-1, with D possibly TRBD1 on 5 matching bases. The CDR3 length is 13 residues. Germline V lookup: CDR1 SEHNR, CDR2 FQNEAQ (reference sequence). V lost 5 bases and J lost 6, with 13 bases in between. The CDR3 is CASSPRDGAEAFF. The CDR3 DNA reads as TGTGCCAGCAGCCCCAGGGATGGCGCTGAAGCTTTCTTT.

This clonotype was seen many times. The CDR3 DNA is TGCAGTGCCCCTCTCGCTGGCGCAGGGACGCAGTATTTT. Encoded protein: CSAPLAGAGTQYF. V and J are TRBV20-1 and TRBJ2-3, with TRBD1 as a possible D gene (5 bases). This CDR3 has 13 residues. V was trimmed by 6 bases and J by 9 bases, leaving 19 bases between them. CDR1 is DFQATT and CDR2 is SNEGSKA in the germline V gene (reference sequence).

The chain uses TRBV18 and TRBJ2-5, with 10 bases matching TRBD2. V shed 3 bases and J 1 base; nucleotides not matched to a gene: 8. Germline loops: CDR1 KGHSH, CDR2 LQKENI. This CDR3 region has 17 residues. The CDR3 spells CASSPLAGALPQETQYF. In DNA, the CDR3 is TGTGCCAGCTCACCCCTAGCGGGGGCCCTCCCCCAAGAGACCCAGTACTTC.

The genes are TRBV12-3 or TRBV12-4 and TRBJ1-4; D call uncertain. V lost 5 bases and J lost 3, with 13 bases in between. The CDR3 runs 15 residues. The CDR3 DNA follows: TGTGCCAGCAGTCCCCCTCTCGCCCCTAATGAAAAACTGTTTTTT. Translation gives CASSPPLAPNEKLFF.

In its sample, this clonotype was seen many times. The chain is built from TRBV12-3 or TRBV12-4 and TRBJ2-3; unclear D gene. V dropped 7 bases and J dropped 7 bases, with 12 bases sitting between them. The length of the CDR3 is 12 residues. CDR3 region: CASTKELNTQYF. The CDR3 DNA sequence: TGTGCCAGCACCAAAGAGCTAAATACGCAGTATTTT.

The J gene is TRBJ2-1, the V gene TRBV11-2; 15 bases map to TRBD2. In germline, CDR1 is SGHAT, CDR2 FQNNGV. Trimming at V came to 5 bases and at J to 3 bases, leaving 11 bases not matched to a gene. This CDR3 has 19 residues. Here the CDR3 reads CASSPRRTSGRAIYNEQFF. Written as DNA, the CDR3 is TGTGCCAGCAGCCCCAGACGGACTAGCGGGAGGGCCATCTACAATGAGCAGTTCTTC.

This clonotype was recorded at least ten times. The chain carries TRBV5-1 and TRBJ2-1; 7 positions agree with TRBD2. This CDR3 has 15 residues. Unmatched junction bases numbered 8, after V lost 1 base and J lost 7 bases. Germline CDR1 is SGHRS and CDR2 is YFSETQ. CDR3 sequence reads: CASSLRGSLWNEQFF. In DNA, the CDR3 is TGCGCCAGCAGCTTGCGCGGGAGTCTTTGGAATGAGCAGTTCTTC.